This T cell receptor beta chain emerged from a study of T cell changes during pregnancy in multiple sclerosis. Only in-frame clones appear in the TCRdb table, and some are missing; sequencing was by immunoSEQ multiplex PCR. The data contain roughly 100,000 clones, roughly nine tenths of them singletons. This clone was observed a single time. The CDR3 has 13 amino acids. Germline CDR1 LNHDA, CDR2 SQIVND (reference sequence). Trimming removed 1 base at V and 1 base at J, with 4 bases between. The rearrangement uses TRBV19 and TRBJ1-2; D is unresolved. This TCR derives from a female donor with multiple sclerosis, enrolled in a pregnancy study. Sample: peripheral blood, taken after pregnancy. CDR3 protein: CASSIAVNYGYTF. Here the CDR3 DNA reads TGTGCCAGTAGTATAGCGGTTAACTATGGCTACACCTTC.